This T cell receptor (beta chain) was identified in a study of control samples from healthy donors and cancer patients. Data came from immunoSEQ multiplex PCR; TCRdb stores just in-frame clones and leaves some out. The sample carries 95,000 to 130,000 clones, 75% to 90% recorded once. Trimming removed 6 bases at V and 5 bases at J, with 11 bases between. The CDR3 is 13 amino acids. Germline V CDR1 and CDR2: MNHEY, SVGAGI. The rearrangement joins TRBV6-5 to TRBJ1-5; TRBD1 might be the D (5 bases). Sample: PBMCs. This clonotype was obtained from a woman in her forties or fifties with colorectal cancer. The chain's CDR3 is CASSPGAHQPQHF. The CDR3 DNA follows: TGTGCCAGCAGCCCCGGGGCCCATCAGCCCCAGCATTTT.